This T cell receptor (beta chain) comes out of a study of cytotoxic CD8 clonotypes in ibrutinib-treated CLL. Across the study: Overall, some 25 responses were partial and 2 complete; following median about 70 months, around 15 patients stayed remitted and about twelve progressed.

The assay was immunoSEQ multiplex PCR, and TCRdb's table has in-frame clones only and misses some. The table has over 40,000 clones, around four fifths seen once. Germline assignment: CDR1 MGHRA and CDR2 YSYEKL. This CDR3 spans 15 amino acids. With 0 bases clipped from V and 4 bases from J, the junction kept 5 bases outside the gene matches. This chain connects TRBV4-1 to TRBJ2-7; 8 positions match TRBD1. This material consisted of PBMCs, taken after 24 months of ibrutinib treatment. The TCR originated in a human donor with chronic lymphocytic leukemia. The CDR3, as DNA: TGCGCCAGCAGCCAAGAGGAAGGACAGGGTTACGAGCAGTACTTC. Its protein is CASSQEEGQGYEQYF.